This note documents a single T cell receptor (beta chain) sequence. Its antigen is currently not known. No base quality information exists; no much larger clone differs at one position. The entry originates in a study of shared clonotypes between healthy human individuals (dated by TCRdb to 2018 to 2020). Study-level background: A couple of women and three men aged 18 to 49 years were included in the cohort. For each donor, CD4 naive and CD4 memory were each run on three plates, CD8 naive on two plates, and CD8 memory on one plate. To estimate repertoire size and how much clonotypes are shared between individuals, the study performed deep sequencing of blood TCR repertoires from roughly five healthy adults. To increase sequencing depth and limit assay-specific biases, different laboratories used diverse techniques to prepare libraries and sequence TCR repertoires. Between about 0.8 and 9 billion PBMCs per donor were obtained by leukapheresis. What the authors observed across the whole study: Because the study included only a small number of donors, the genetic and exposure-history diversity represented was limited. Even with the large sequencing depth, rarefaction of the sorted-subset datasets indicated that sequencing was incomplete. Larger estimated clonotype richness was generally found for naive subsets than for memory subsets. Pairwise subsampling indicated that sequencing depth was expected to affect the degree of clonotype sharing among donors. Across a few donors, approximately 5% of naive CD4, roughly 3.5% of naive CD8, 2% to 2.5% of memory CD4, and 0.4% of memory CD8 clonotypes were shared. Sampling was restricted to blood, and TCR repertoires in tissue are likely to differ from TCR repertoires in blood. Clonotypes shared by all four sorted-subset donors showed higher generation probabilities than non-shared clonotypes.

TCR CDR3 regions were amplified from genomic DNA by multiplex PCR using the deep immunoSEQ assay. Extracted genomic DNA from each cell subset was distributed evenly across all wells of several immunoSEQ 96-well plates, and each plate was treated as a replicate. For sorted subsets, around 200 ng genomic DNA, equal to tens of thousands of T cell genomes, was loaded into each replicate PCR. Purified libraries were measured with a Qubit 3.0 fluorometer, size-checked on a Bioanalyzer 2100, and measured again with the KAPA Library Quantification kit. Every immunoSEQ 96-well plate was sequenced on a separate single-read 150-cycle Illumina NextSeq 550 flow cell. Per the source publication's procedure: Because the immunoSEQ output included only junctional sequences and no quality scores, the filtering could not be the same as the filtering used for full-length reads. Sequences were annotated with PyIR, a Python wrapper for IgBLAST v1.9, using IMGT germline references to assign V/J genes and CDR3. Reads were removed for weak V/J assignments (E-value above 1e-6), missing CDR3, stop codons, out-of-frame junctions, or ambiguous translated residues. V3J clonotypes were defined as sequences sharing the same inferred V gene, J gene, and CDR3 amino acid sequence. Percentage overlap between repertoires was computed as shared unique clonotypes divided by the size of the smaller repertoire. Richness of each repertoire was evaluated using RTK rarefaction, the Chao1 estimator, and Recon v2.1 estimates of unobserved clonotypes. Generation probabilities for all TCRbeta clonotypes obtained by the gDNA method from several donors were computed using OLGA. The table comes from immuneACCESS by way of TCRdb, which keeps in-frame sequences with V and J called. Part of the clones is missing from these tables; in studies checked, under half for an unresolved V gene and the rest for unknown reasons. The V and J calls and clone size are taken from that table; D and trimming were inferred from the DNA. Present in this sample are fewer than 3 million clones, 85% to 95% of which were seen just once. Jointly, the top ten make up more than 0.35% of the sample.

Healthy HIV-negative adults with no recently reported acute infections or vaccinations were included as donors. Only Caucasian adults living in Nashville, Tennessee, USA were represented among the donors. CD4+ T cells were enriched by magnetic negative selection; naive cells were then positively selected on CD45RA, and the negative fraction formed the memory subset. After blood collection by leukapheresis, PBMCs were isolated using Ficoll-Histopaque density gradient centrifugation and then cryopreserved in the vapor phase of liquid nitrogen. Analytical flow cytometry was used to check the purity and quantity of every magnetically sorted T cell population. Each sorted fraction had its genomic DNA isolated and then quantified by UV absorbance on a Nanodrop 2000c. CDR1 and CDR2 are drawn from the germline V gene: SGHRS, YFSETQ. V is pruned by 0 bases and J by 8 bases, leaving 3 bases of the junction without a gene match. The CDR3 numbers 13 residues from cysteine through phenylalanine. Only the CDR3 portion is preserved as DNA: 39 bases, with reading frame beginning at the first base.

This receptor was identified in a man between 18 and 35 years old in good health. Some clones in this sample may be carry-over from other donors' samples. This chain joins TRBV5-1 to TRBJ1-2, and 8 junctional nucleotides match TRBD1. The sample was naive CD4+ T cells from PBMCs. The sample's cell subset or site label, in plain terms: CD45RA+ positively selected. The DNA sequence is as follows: TGCGCCAGCAGCTTGGTGACAGGGGACGGCTACACCTTC. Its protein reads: CASSLVTGDGYTF.